The clone carrying this TCR beta chain was counted ten times or more. The data derive from a study of T-cell reconstitution after alpha-beta-depleted transplantation in children. Unique molecular identifiers were incorporated when the TCRbeta library was constructed. TCRdb called the PCR reads again in MiXCR, with one record for every CDR3 protein. Here the sample spans some 200,000 distinct CDR3 sequences, 9.7% being singletons. The V gene end was trimmed by 4 bases and the J gene end by 7 bases; junction bases not matched to a gene: 6. This CDR3 spans 14 amino acids. Germline CDR1 and CDR2: SGHRS and YFSETQ.

The sequencing used PBMCs from the stem cell graft donor, collected from the stem cell graft. The clonotype was recovered from a human donor who donated a stem cell graft to a child with SCID. The chain couples TRBV5-1 to TRBJ2-5; 11 positions match TRBD2. The CDR3 DNA follows: TGCGCCAGCAGCCCGACTAGCGGGACCTCGACCCAGTACTTC. Encoded protein: CASSPTSGTSTQYF.